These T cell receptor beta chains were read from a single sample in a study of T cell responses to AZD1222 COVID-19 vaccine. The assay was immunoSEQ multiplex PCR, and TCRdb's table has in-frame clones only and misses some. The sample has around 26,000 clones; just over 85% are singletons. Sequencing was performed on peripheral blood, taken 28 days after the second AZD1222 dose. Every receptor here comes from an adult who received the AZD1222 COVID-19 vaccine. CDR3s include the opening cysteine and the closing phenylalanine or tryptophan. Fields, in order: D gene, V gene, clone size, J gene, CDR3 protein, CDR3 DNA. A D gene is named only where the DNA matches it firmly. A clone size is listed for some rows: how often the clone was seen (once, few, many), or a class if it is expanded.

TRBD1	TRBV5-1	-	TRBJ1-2	CASSLEGAGGGYTF	TGCGCCAGCAGCTTGGAGGGGGCTGGAGGTGGCTACACCTTC
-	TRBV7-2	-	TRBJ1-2	CASSAYGRNYGYTF	TGTGCCAGCAGCGCCTATGGGAGAAACTATGGCTACACCTTC
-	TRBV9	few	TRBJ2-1	CASTVDVTYNEQFF	TGTGCCAGCACCGTGGACGTAACCTACAATGAGCAGTTCTTC
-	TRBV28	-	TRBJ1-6	CASSLGQGLGSYNSPLHF	TGTGCCAGCAGTTTGGGGCAGGGATTAGGGTCCTATAATTCACCCCTCCACTTT
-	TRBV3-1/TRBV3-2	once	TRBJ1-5	CASSQDTGRNQPQHF	TGTGCCAGCAGCCAAGATACGGGGCGGAATCAGCCCCAGCATTTT
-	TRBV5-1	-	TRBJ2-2	CASSLAGGSGELFF	TGCGCCAGCAGCTTGGCGGGGGGCTCCGGGGAGCTGTTTTTT
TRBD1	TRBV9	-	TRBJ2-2	CASSVARTGVGELFF	TGTGCCAGCAGCGTAGCTCGGACAGGGGTTGGGGAGCTGTTTTTT
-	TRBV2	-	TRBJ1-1	CASSPGGPPNTEAFF	TGTGCCAGCTCCCCCGGGGGACCTCCGAACACTGAAGCTTTCTTT
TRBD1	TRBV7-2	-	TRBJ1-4	CASSPTGFEKLFF	TGTGCCAGCAGCCCGACAGGGTTCGAAAAACTGTTTTTT
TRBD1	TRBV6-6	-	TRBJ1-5	CASRDRGEQPQHF	TGTGCCAGCAGGGACAGGGGAGAACAGCCCCAGCATTTT
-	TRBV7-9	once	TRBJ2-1	CASSGRDWEQFF	TGTGCCAGCAGCGGCCGGGACTGGGAGCAGTTCTTC
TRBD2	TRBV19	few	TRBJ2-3	CASNKGTSPSTDTQYF	TGTGCCAGTAACAAAGGGACTAGCCCTAGCACAGATACGCAGTATTTT
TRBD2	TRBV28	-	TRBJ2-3	CASSSGDEDTQYF	TGTGCCAGCAGTAGCGGGGACGAGGATACGCAGTATTTT
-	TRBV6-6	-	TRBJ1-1	CASSTPNTEAFF	TGTGCCAGCAGCACACCGAACACTGAAGCTTTCTTT
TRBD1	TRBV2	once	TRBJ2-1	CASSVEGQGSDEQFF	TGTGCCAGCAGTGTAGAGGGACAGGGTTCCGATGAGCAGTTCTTC
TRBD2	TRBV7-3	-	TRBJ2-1	CASSHGLERGSYNEQFF	TGTGCCAGCAGCCATGGGTTGGAGCGGGGGTCCTACAATGAGCAGTTCTTC
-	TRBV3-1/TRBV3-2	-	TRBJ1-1	CASSQAGLLEAFF	TGTGCCAGCAGCCAAGCAGGTCTGCTTGAAGCTTTCTTT
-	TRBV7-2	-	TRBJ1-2	CASSLSREPGYGYTF	TGTGCCAGCAGCTTATCGCGGGAGCCTGGATATGGCTACACCTTC
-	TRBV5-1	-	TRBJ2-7	CASSLRAGGDEQYF	TGCGCCAGCAGCTTGCGGGCAGGAGGGGACGAGCAGTACTTC
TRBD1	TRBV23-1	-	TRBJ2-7	CASSRRTGGSEQYF	TGCGCCAGCAGTCGGCGGACAGGGGGCTCCGAGCAGTACTTC
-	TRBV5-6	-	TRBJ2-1	CASSLNSRGYNEQFF	TGTGCCAGCAGCTTGAACAGTAGAGGGTACAATGAGCAGTTCTTC
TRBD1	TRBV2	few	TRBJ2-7	CASRVSGQTNYEQYF	TGTGCCAGCAGGGTTTCGGGACAGACGAACTACGAGCAGTACTTC
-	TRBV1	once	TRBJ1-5	CTSSHGGTEYQPQHF	TGCACCAGCTCCCATGGCGGGACAGAATATCAGCCCCAGCATTTT
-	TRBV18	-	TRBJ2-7	CASSRQQDSYEQYF	TGTGCCAGCTCACGTCAACAGGACTCCTACGAGCAGTACTTC
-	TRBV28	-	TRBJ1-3	CASSLWTVGNTIYF	TGTGCCAGCAGTTTATGGACAGTAGGAAACACCATATATTTT
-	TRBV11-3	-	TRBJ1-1	CASSLGQYTEAFF	TGTGCCAGCAGCTTAGGACAGTACACTGAAGCTTTCTTT
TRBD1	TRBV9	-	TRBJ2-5	CASSVVGTAQETQYF	TGTGCCAGCAGCGTAGTTGGGACAGCACAAGAGACCCAGTACTTC
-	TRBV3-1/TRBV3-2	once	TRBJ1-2	CASSQEGIYGYTF	TGTGCCAGCAGCCAAGAGGGGATATATGGCTACACCTTC
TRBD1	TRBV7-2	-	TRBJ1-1	CASSSTRQGGLNTEAFF	TGTGCCAGCAGCTCTACAAGACAGGGTGGGCTGAACACTGAAGCTTTCTTT
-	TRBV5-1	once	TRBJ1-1	CASTWGSANTEAFF	TGCGCCAGCACTTGGGGGTCGGCGAACACTGAAGCTTTCTTT
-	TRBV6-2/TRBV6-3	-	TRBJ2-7	CASSWTVSYEQYF	TGTGCCAGCAGTTGGACAGTCTCCTACGAGCAGTACTTC
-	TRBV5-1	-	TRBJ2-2	CASTRGDGGELFF	TGCGCCAGCACCCGAGGGGATGGCGGGGAGCTGTTTTTT
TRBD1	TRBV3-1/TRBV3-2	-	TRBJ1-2	CASSQGGQGSGYTF	TGTGCCAGCAGCCAAGGGGGACAGGGGAGCGGCTACACCTTC
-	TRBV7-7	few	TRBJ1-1	CASSLTQNTEAFF	TGTGCCAGCAGCTTAACACAGAACACTGAAGCTTTCTTT
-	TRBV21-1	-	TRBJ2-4	CASSKRDRRAKNIQYF	TGTGCCAGCAGCAAACGGGACAGACGGGCCAAAAACATTCAGTACTTC
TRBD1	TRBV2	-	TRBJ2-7	CASSVGTGPYEQYF	TGTGCCAGCAGTGTTGGGACAGGACCCTACGAGCAGTACTTC
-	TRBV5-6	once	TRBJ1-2	CASSFGTGGYTF	TGTGCCAGCAGCTTTGGGACGGGAGGCTACACCTTC
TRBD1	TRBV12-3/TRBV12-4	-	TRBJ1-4	CASSQTGGEKLFF	TGTGCCAGCAGTCAGACAGGGGGGGAAAAACTGTTTTTT
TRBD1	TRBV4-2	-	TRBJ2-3	CASSQGQGSTDTQYF	TGTGCCAGCAGCCAGGGACAGGGAAGCACAGATACGCAGTATTTT
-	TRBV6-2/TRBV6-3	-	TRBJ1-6	CASSYPLIEGNSPLHF	TGTGCCAGCAGTTACCCCCTTATTGAGGGTAATTCACCCCTCCACTTT
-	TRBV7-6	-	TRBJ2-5	CASSRKGQIQETQYF	TGTGCCAGCAGCCGCAAGGGACAAATCCAAGAGACCCAGTACTTC
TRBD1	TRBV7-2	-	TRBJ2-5	CASSLDRETETQYF	TGTGCCAGCAGCTTGGACAGGGAAACGGAGACCCAGTACTTC
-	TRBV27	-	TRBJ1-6	CASSPTLQILSSYNSPLHF	TGTGCCAGCAGTCCCACCCTTCAGATTCTCAGCTCCTATAATTCACCCCTCCACTTT
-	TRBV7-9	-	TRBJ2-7	CASSSDNFYEQYF	TGTGCCAGCAGCTCGGACAATTTCTACGAGCAGTACTTC
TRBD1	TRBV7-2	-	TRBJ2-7	CASSSRTGGGYEQYF	TGTGCCAGCAGCTCTCGGACAGGGGGGGGCTACGAGCAGTACTTC
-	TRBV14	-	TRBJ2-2	CASSHRVTTGELFF	TGTGCCAGCAGCCACAGGGTTACCACCGGGGAGCTGTTTTTT
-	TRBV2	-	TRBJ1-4	CASSDAGTTNEKLFF	TGTGCCAGCAGTGACGCAGGGACTACTAATGAAAAACTGTTTTTT
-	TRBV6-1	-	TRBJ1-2	CASSERALPGYTF	TGTGCCAGCAGTGAAAGGGCCCTCCCTGGCTACACCTTC
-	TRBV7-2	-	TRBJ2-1	CASSLGYGEQFF	TGTGCCAGCAGCTTAGGCTACGGGGAGCAGTTCTTC
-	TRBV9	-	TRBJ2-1	CASSDSNGNEQFF	TGTGCCAGCAGCGATTCAAACGGGAATGAGCAGTTCTTC
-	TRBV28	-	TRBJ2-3	CASGRRTDTQYF	TGTGCCAGCGGCAGGCGCACAGATACGCAGTATTTT
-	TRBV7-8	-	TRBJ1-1	CASSPRPPGANTEAFF	TGTGCCAGCAGCCCCCGACCGCCAGGGGCTAACACTGAAGCTTTCTTT
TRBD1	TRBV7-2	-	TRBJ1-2	CASSSDRGGGYTF	TGTGCCAGCAGCTCAGACAGGGGGGGTGGCTACACCTTC
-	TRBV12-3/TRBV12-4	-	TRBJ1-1	CASSSTAGTEAFF	TGTGCCAGCAGTTCTACGGCGGGGACTGAAGCTTTCTTT
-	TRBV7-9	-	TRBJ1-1	CASSHASTEAFF	TGTGCCAGCAGCCACGCTTCCACTGAAGCTTTCTTT
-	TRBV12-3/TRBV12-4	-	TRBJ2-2	CASRGGAGELFF	TGTGCCAGCCGTGGGGGAGCCGGGGAGCTGTTTTTT
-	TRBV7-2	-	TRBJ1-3	CASSIKGIQGTGNTIYF	TGTGCCAGCAGCATAAAGGGAATCCAGGGGACCGGAAACACCATATATTTT
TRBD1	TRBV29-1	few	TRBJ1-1	CSAGQRNTEAFF	TGCAGCGCGGGACAGCGGAACACTGAAGCTTTCTTT
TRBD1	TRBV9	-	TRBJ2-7	CASSPGPGGIYEQYF	TGTGCCAGCAGTCCTGGCCCAGGGGGCATCTACGAGCAGTACTTC
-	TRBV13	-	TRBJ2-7	CASSLYSTYSYEQYF	TGTGCCAGCAGCCTCTACAGTACCTACTCCTACGAGCAGTACTTC